The next 15 T cell receptor beta chains were all read from a single sample in a study of blood T cell repertoires in COVID-19. Generated by immunoSEQ multiplex PCR, the TCRdb table keeps only in-frame clones and is missing some. Of about 310,000 clones listed, 90% were seen once; the top ten hold around 0.93%. The sample consisted of peripheral blood. These receptors were taken from a woman aged 40 to 50 with COVID-19, enrolled during active disease.

The chain links TRBV19 to TRBJ1-4; 8 nucleotides align to TRBD1. This CDR3 spans 19 amino acids. The V and J ends lost 5 bases and 0 bases, in that order; junction bases with no gene match: 14. CDR1 is LNHDA, CDR2 SQIVND, per germline (reference sequence). CDR3 nucleotides: TGTGCCAGTAGTGCCCTGACAGGGGAATATCCTGCAACTAATGAAAAACTGTTTTTT. Its protein product is CASSALTGEYPATNEKLFF.

This clone has only a few counts. The chain combines TRBV30 with TRBJ1-5, with 7 positions matching TRBD1. Germline CDR1 GTSNPN, CDR2 SVGIG (reference sequence). The CDR3 is 14 amino acids. Unmatched junction bases numbered 6, after V lost 0 bases and J lost 7 bases. CDR3 amino acids: CAWSVRGRTQPQHF. As DNA, the CDR3 is TGTGCCTGGAGTGTTAGGGGGCGCACCCAGCCCCAGCATTTT.

This rearrangement joins TRBV11-2 to TRBJ2-1; tentative D call: TRBD1 (6 bases). The CDR3 spans 13 residues. V dropped 10 bases and J dropped 6 bases, with 16 bases sitting between them. In germline, CDR1 is SGHAT, CDR2 FQNNGV. The CDR3 reads CATKLSGVNEQFF. Here the CDR3 DNA reads TGTGCCACCAAATTGTCAGGGGTCAATGAGCAGTTCTTC.

The genes are TRBV5-5 and TRBJ2-3, with TRBD1 as a possible D gene (6 bases). The CDR3 runs to 16 residues. Germline V CDR1 and CDR2: SGHKS, YYEKEE (reference sequence). V was cut by 4 bases and J by 0 bases, with 15 bases left in between. The CDR3 spells CASSTTGTPSTDTQYF. The CDR3 nucleotides read TGTGCCAGCAGCACCACAGGGACCCCCAGCACAGATACGCAGTATTTT.

V gene TRBV4-3 combines with J gene TRBJ2-4; 10 nucleotides align to TRBD1. The CDR3 runs to 17 residues. Germline CDR1 and CDR2: LGHNA and YSLEER. V was pared by 1 base and J by 5 bases, with 8 bases of the junction left unmatched. CDR3 amino acids: CASSQGSGQGMENIQYF. The CDR3 coding sequence is TGCGCCAGCAGCCAAGGGTCGGGACAGGGGATGGAAAACATTCAGTACTTC.

This sequence joins TRBV6-1 and TRBJ1-3, with D hard to call. The V gene's germline CDR1 is MNHNS and CDR2 SASEGT. Trimming removed 9 bases at V and 1 base at J, with 10 bases between. The CDR3 is 13 amino acids. CDR3 sequence reads: CASIGSSGNTIYF. As DNA, the CDR3 is TGTGCCAGTATAGGGAGTTCTGGAAACACCATATATTTT.

The chain links TRBV28 to TRBJ2-1, with D maybe TRBD2 (5 bases). Trimming stripped 4 bases from V and 0 bases from J, with 22 bases between. This CDR3 region has 19 residues. Germline-derived CDR1 and CDR2 are MDHEN and SYDVKM. DNA for the CDR3: TGTGCCAGCAGTTCTCCCACCTCAGTCGTTGGGAGCTCCTACAATGAGCAGTTCTTC. Its translation: CASSSPTSVVGSSYNEQFF. Full variable domain (rest looked up from reference TRBV28 and TRBJ2-1): DVKVTQSSRYLVKRTGEKVFLECVQDMDHENMFWYRQDPGLGLRLIYFSYDVKMKEKGDIPEGYSVSREKKERFSLILESASTNQTSMYLCASSSPTSVVGSSYNEQFFGPGTRLTVL.

CDR3: CASSAGQGMDEQFF. The CDR3, as DNA: TGTGCCAGCAGCGCCGGACAGGGTATGGATGAGCAGTTCTTC. The chain couples TRBV9 to TRBJ2-1; TRBD1 aligns across 8 bases. The CDR3 contains 14 residues. Germline V gene data show CDR1 as SGDLS and CDR2 as YYNGEE. V dropped 3 bases and J dropped 8; count of bases not matched to a gene: 7.

The sample holds one count of this clone. This chain's CDR3 is CASSFEGTGRNTIYF. The CDR3 DNA follows: TGTGCCAGCAGTTTCGAGGGTACCGGAAGAAACACCATATATTTT. The chain combines TRBV28 with TRBJ1-3; no reliable D call. Trimming left V 3 bases short and J 5 bases short, with 14 bases between. In germline, CDR1 is MDHEN, CDR2 SYDVKM. The CDR3 covers 15 residues.

The chain uses TRBV19 and TRBJ2-1; D remains ambiguous. CDR1 and CDR2 (germline): LNHDA, SQIVND (reference sequence). This CDR3 spans 18 amino acids. Trimming pared 1 base from V and 3 bases from J, leaving 19 bases between. The CDR3 sequence: CASSIGPGRPSNYNEQFF. CDR3 sequence (DNA): TGTGCCAGTAGTATAGGTCCAGGCCGACCATCGAACTACAATGAGCAGTTCTTC.

This chain links TRBV5-4 with TRBJ2-2, with 8 nucleotides matching TRBD2. Trimming removed 0 bases from V and 0 bases from J; junction bases left unmatched: 4. CDR1 is SGHNT, CDR2 YYREEE, per germline (reference sequence). CDR3 length equals 17 residues. The CDR3 here is CASSLELAAANTGELFF. The CDR3 bases are TGTGCCAGCAGCTTGGAACTAGCGGCCGCGAACACCGGGGAGCTGTTTTTT.

V and J are TRBV7-2 and TRBJ1-1; 8 nucleotides line up with TRBD1. V gave up 2 bases and J gave up 7 bases; unmatched junction bases: 3. From germline, CDR1 is SGHTA and CDR2 FQGNSA. There are 13 residues in the CDR3. CDR3 DNA: TGTGCCAGCAGCTTAAGCGACAGGGGTGAAGCTTTCTTT. Translation gives CASSLSDRGEAFF. Drawing the rest from reference TRBV7-2 and TRBJ1-1, the complete variable domain is GAGVSQSPSNKVTEKGKDVELRCDPISGHTALYWYRQSLGQGLEFLIYFQGNSAPDKSGLPSDRFSAERTGGSVSTLTIQRTQQEDSAVYLCASSLSDRGEAFFGQGTRLTVV.

The gene calls are TRBV5-6 and TRBJ2-5, with a weak D call TRBD2 (5 bases). Deletions cut 0 bases from V and 5 bases from J, with 14 bases between. CDR3 length equals 15 residues. Germline CDR1 SGHDT, CDR2 YYEEEE. The CDR3 spells CASSLVRVLRETQYF. DNA of the CDR3: TGTGCCAGCAGCTTGGTGCGGGTTTTGAGGGAGACCCAGTACTTC.

In this sample, this clone turned up a few times. The rearrangement uses TRBV11-2 and TRBJ2-7, with a tentative D call TRBD2 (5 bases). Trimming shortened V by 3 bases and J by 7 bases, and 13 bases separated the two germline ends. Germline CDR1 reads SGHAT; CDR2 reads FQNNGV. This CDR3 is 13 amino acids long. The CDR3 region is CASSFGLANEQYF. The DNA of the CDR3 is TGTGCCAGCAGCTTTGGCCTAGCAAATGAGCAGTACTTC. Variable domain in full (rest from reference TRBV11-2 and TRBJ2-7): EAGVAQSPRYKIIEKRQSVAFWCNPISGHATLYWYQQILGQGPKLLIQFQNNGVVDDSQLPKDRFSAERLKGVDSTLKIQPAKLEDSAVYLCASSFGLANEQYFGPGTRLTVT.

This rearrangement joins TRBV5-1 to TRBJ2-5; TRBD1 matches 7 bases. This CDR3 has 14 amino acids. With V trimmed by 5 bases and J by 5 bases, 9 bases remained unmatched. Germline assignment: CDR1 SGHRS and CDR2 YFSETQ. In DNA form, the CDR3 reads TGCGCCAGCAGTGCACCGACAGGGAGTGAGACCCAGTACTTC. Translating gives CASSAPTGSETQYF.